What follows are 32 T cell receptor beta chains derived from one specimen sequenced in a study of cytomegalovirus exposure and HLA in healthy donors. Amplification used 60 Vbeta primers and 13 Jbeta primers. TCRdb's table, derived via immunoSEQ multiplex PCR, lists solely in-frame clones and lacks some. This table holds under 200,000 clones, 81% found once. Sequencing was done on a sample of PBMCs. These receptors originate from a man over 45 in good health and CMV-seronegative.

A few counts support this clone. The chain links TRBV7-6 to TRBJ2-7; D perhaps matches TRBD2 (6 bases). This CDR3 comprises 15 residues. Germline V gene data show CDR1 as SGHVS and CDR2 as FNYEAQ. The V gene lost 1 base and the J gene lost 0 bases, with 10 bases spanning the gap. The CDR3 region is CASSLGVGGSYEQYF. DNA of the CDR3: TGTGCCAGCAGCTTAGGAGTGGGGGGCTCCTACGAGCAGTACTTC.

This clone was counted a single time. The chain links TRBV6-5 to TRBJ1-1; TRBD1 matches at 9 bases. The CDR3 extends over 14 amino acids. CDR1 MNHEY and CDR2 SVGAGI come from the germline V gene. Losses at the gene ends were 8 bases for V and 6 bases for J; bases not matched to a gene: 10. CDR3 sequence: CASGSNRGRAEAFF. The CDR3 nucleotides read TGTGCCAGCGGATCCAACAGGGGGCGAGCTGAAGCTTTCTTT.

This clone was seen a few times. The chain uses TRBV5-1 and TRBJ2-5; 8 nucleotides match TRBD1. This CDR3 is built from 15 residues. After removal of 6 bases from V and 1 base from J, the junction contained 8 bases not matched to a gene. CDR1 and CDR2 (germline): SGHRS, YFSETQ. The CDR3 loop reads CASTDLTGGQETQYF. CDR3 in DNA: TGCGCCAGCACCGACCTCACAGGGGGCCAAGAGACCCAGTACTTC.

This clone was seen once. This sequence joins TRBV6-1 and TRBJ1-5; possibly TRBD1 for D (6 bases). The CDR3 is 15 residues long. Trimming removed 6 bases at V and 2 bases at J, with 14 bases between. CDR1 and CDR2 from the germline V gene are MNHNS and SASEGT. CDR3 sequence (DNA): TGTGCCAGCAGGGACAGCTTGGGTGGCAATCAGCCCCAGCATTTT. Translating it yields CASRDSLGGNQPQHF.

This rearrangement joins TRBV7-9 to TRBJ1-4; D gene ambiguous. CDR1 and CDR2 from the germline V gene are SEHNR and FQNEAQ (reference sequence). The V end was cut by 6 bases, the J end by 3 bases, with 14 bases between. The CDR3 loop spans 15 amino acids. This CDR3 is CASSSPGAANEKLFF. The CDR3 nucleotides are TGTGCCAGCAGTTCGCCCGGAGCGGCTAATGAAAAACTGTTTTTT.

J is TRBJ1-2 and V is TRBV13, with D possibly matching TRBD1 (5 bases). Per germline, CDR1 PRHDT and CDR2 FYEKMQ (reference sequence). V lost 1 base and J 7 bases, leaving 10 bases between the germline ends. CDR3 size: 13 residues. The CDR3 loop is CASSLDGGVGYTF. DNA for the CDR3: TGTGCCAGCAGCTTAGACGGGGGGGTTGGCTACACCTTC.

V and J are TRBV7-2 and TRBJ1-3; D uncertain. Trimming pared 11 bases from V and 2 bases from J, leaving 19 bases between. The germline V gene has CDR1 SGHTA and CDR2 FQGNSA. CDR3 length: 15 residues. CDR3 nucleotides: TGTGCCCTCCCCCCACAGAGGGTGGCTGGAAACACCATATATTTT. It is translated as CALPPQRVAGNTIYF.

The chain joins TRBV30 to TRBJ2-5, with 11 bases fitting TRBD2. Germline loops: CDR1 GTSNPN, CDR2 SVGIG (reference sequence). J gave up 5 bases and V 1 base, and 0 bases lay outside the gene matches. The CDR3 spans 13 residues. The CDR3 coding sequence is TGTGCCTGGAGTGGACTAGCGGGGGAGACCCAGTACTTC. This gives the protein CAWSGLAGETQYF.

The chain joins TRBV7-3 to TRBJ2-3, with TRBD1 matching over 9 bases. Germline V gives CDR1 SGHTA, CDR2 FQGTGA. The V and J ends lost 1 base and 4 bases, in that order; junction bases with no gene match: 6. This CDR3 comprises 16 residues. DNA of the CDR3: TGTGCCAGCAGCTTAAGGACAGGGGCTGGAGCAGATACGCAGTATTTT. Translating it yields CASSLRTGAGADTQYF.

This sequence joins TRBV9 and TRBJ2-7; 8 nucleotides align to TRBD1. Looked up from germline, CDR1 is SGDLS and CDR2 is YYNGEE. The CDR3 extends over 15 amino acids. The ends lost 5 bases at V and 3 bases at J; junction bases unmatched: 10. The CDR3 sequence is CASSATGGLGYEQYF. The CDR3 DNA is TGTGCCAGCAGTGCTACAGGGGGGCTCGGCTACGAGCAGTACTTC.

This sequence joins TRBV20-1 and TRBJ2-3; D is unresolved. Germline CDR1 and CDR2: DFQATT and SNEGSKA (reference sequence). Trimming stripped 4 bases from V and 4 bases from J, with 6 bases between. The CDR3 covers 11 residues. The DNA of the CDR3 is TGCAGTGCTAAGTCGGCAGATACGCAGTATTTT. Translated: CSAKSADTQYF.

This rearrangement joins TRBV6-6 to TRBJ2-7; the D gene is possibly TRBD2 (7 bases). CDR3 length: 15 residues. Deletions cut 6 bases from V and 5 bases from J, with 20 bases between. Germline CDR1 is MNHNY and CDR2 is SVGAGI (reference sequence). The CDR3 region has the DNA TGTGCCAGCAGCCTCTTGAGGGGGGGAAGTAACGAGCAGTACTTC. Translating it yields CASSLLRGGSNEQYF.

V and J are TRBV11-3 and TRBJ1-1, with TRBD1 matching over 8 bases. The CDR3 runs 14 residues. From germline, CDR1 is SGHNT and CDR2 YENEEA. The V gene end was trimmed by 4 bases and the J gene end by 4 bases; junction bases not matched to a gene: 5. The DNA of the CDR3 is TGTGCCAGCAGCTCAGGGGGCGGTGGCACTGAAGCTTTCTTT. Encoded protein: CASSSGGGGTEAFF.

The V call is TRBV19, the J call TRBJ1-1; tentative D call: TRBD1 (5 bases). V gave up 1 base and J gave up 4 bases, with 10 bases separating them. This CDR3 spans 14 amino acids. CDR1 LNHDA and CDR2 SQIVND come from the germline V gene (reference sequence). CDR3: CASSIGPTVTEAFF. DNA of the CDR3: TGTGCCAGTAGTATAGGCCCGACAGTCACTGAAGCTTTCTTT.

V usage is TRBV5-1 and J usage is TRBJ2-5; 7 bases agree with TRBD2. The DNA matches TRBJ2-7 better at its end, which makes the J call doubtful. This CDR3 has 12 residues. CDR1 SGHRS and CDR2 YFSETQ come from the germline V gene. In DNA, the CDR3 is TGCGCCAGCGGTCCGGGAGGAAGCGAGCAGTACTTC. It translates to CASGPGGSEQYF.

This clone has more than one count but fewer than ten. The chain carries TRBV5-6 and TRBJ1-3; D might be TRBD1 (5 bases). The CDR3 sequence is 18 residues long. Germline CDR1 SGHDT, CDR2 YYEEEE. Trimming removed 1 base at V and 1 base at J, with 18 bases between. CDR3 protein: CASSLRTGGGLSGNTIYF. The CDR3 nucleotides are TGTGCCAGCAGCTTGCGGACCGGGGGGGGATTGTCTGGAAACACCATATATTTT. Filled out from reference TRBV5-6 and TRBJ1-3, the complete variable domain reads DAGVTQSPTHLIKTRGQQVTLRCSPKSGHDTVSWYQQALGQGPQFIFQYYEEEERQRGNFPDRFSGHQFPNYSSELNVNALLLGDSALYLCASSLRTGGGLSGNTIYFGEGSWLTVV.

J is TRBJ1-1 and V is TRBV4-1; unclear D gene. The CDR3 consists of 14 residues. Trimming left V 4 bases short and J 8 bases short, with 17 bases between. The V gene's germline CDR1 is MGHRA and CDR2 YSYEKL. CDR3 residues: CASSPIPGSVEAFF. CDR3 sequence (DNA): TGCGCCAGCAGCCCTATACCCGGTTCGGTGGAAGCTTTCTTT.

This clone was picked up one time. The chain has TRBV10-2 and TRBJ1-1, with D uncertain. Germline CDR1 reads WSHSY; CDR2 reads SAAADI. V shed 4 bases and J shed 5 bases, with 11 bases lying between them. CDR3 length: 13 residues. The CDR3 DNA sequence: TGCGCCAGCAGTGGGCGGGAGCGTACTGAAGCTTTCTTT. Protein sequence: CASSGRERTEAFF.

V and J are TRBV11-3 and TRBJ2-7; 7 nucleotides agree with TRBD1. CDR3 size: 14 residues. V shed 5 bases, J shed 7 bases, and the junction held 11 bases outside the gene matches. Germline-derived CDR1 and CDR2 are SGHNT and YENEEA. CDR3 residues: CASSRQGPSSEQYF. The DNA for the CDR3 is TGTGCCAGCAGCCGACAGGGCCCTTCGAGTGAGCAGTACTTC.

The chain links TRBV2 to TRBJ1-2, with 7 nucleotides matching TRBD1. CDR3 size: 14 residues. J lost 1 base, V lost 8 bases, and 7 bases had no gene match. CDR1 and CDR2 from the germline V gene are SNHLY and FYNNEI. For the CDR3, the DNA is TGTGCCAGCCGCCTAGGGACAGATAACTATGGCTACACCTTC. Its protein is CASRLGTDNYGYTF.

The V call is TRBV7-9, the J call TRBJ1-4; 9 bases are shared with TRBD1. The ends lost 4 bases at V and 7 bases at J; junction bases unmatched: 10. The germline gives CDR1 SEHNR, CDR2 FQNEAQ (reference sequence). The CDR3 length is 16 residues. CDR3 coding DNA: TGTGCCAGCAGCTCACCGGTGGGACAGGGAAGTGAAAAACTGTTTTTT. It specifies CASSSPVGQGSEKLFF.

CDR3 bases: TGTGCCAGCAGCCCGACTAGCGGGGGCACAGATACGCAGTATTTT. Translated, it gives CASSPTSGGTDTQYF. The rearrangement joins TRBV5-4 to TRBJ2-3; 11 bases map to TRBD2. Germline V gene lookup returns CDR1 SGHNT and CDR2 YYREEE (reference sequence). J was trimmed by 1 base and V by 4 bases; bases with no gene match: 2. The CDR3 loop spans 15 amino acids.

The rearrangement links TRBV19 to TRBJ2-5; tentatively, D is TRBD1 (6 bases). Germline V gene sequence: CDR1 LNHDA, CDR2 SQIVND (reference sequence). The CDR3 spans 17 residues. V gave up 4 bases and J gave up 5 bases, with 23 bases separating them. CDR3 DNA: TGTGCCAGTAGTACAGGGGCCGATCGACAGAGGGGTGAGACCCAGTACTTC. Its translation: CASSTGADRQRGETQYF. Supplemented by reference TRBV19 and TRBJ2-5, the full variable domain reads DGGITQSPKYLFRKEGQNVTLSCEQNLNHDAMYWYRQDPGQGLRLIYYSQIVNDFQKGDIAEGYSVSREKKESFPLTVTSAQKNPTAFYLCASSTGADRQRGETQYFGPGTRLLVL.

The genes are TRBV5-6 and TRBJ1-5; D unclear. The germline CDR1 and CDR2 sequences are SGHDT and YYEEEE. There are 15 residues in the CDR3. Trimming stripped 1 base from V and 3 bases from J, with 11 bases between. CDR3 sequence reads: CASSLFGSYNQPQHF. CDR3 in DNA: TGTGCCAGCAGCTTGTTCGGTTCATACAATCAGCCCCAGCATTTT.

J is TRBJ2-1 and V is TRBV11-2; the match to TRBD1 covers 8 bases. Germline CDR1 SGHAT, CDR2 FQNNGV. This CDR3 is built from 15 residues. V dropped 0 bases and J dropped 4; count of bases not matched to a gene: 2. CDR3 in amino acids: CASSLDNRGYNEQFF. Written as DNA, the CDR3 is TGTGCCAGCAGCTTAGATAACAGGGGGTACAATGAGCAGTTCTTC.

Comment on this clone: This same CDR3 is encoded by further DNA sequences in the sample. This rearrangement joins TRBV18 to TRBJ1-3; D remains unclear. The length of the CDR3 is 16 residues. V gave up 0 bases and J gave up 1 base, with 10 bases separating them. Germline values: CDR1 KGHSH, CDR2 LQKENI. CDR3 region: CASSPPLRQSGNTIYF. As DNA, the CDR3 is TGTGCCAGCTCACCACCCCTGCGGCAGTCTGGAAACACCATATATTTT.

The chain combines TRBV19 with TRBJ1-2; possible D gene TRBD1, 5 bases. In germline, CDR1 is LNHDA, CDR2 SQIVND (reference sequence). The CDR3 extends over 12 amino acids. V lost 3 bases and J 4 bases, leaving 6 bases between the germline ends. The CDR3 nucleotides read TGTGCCAGTAGTATCGACAGCTATGGCTACACCTTC. It is translated as CASSIDSYGYTF. The full variable domain, rest sourced from reference TRBV19 and TRBJ1-2, is DGGITQSPKYLFRKEGQNVTLSCEQNLNHDAMYWYRQDPGQGLRLIYYSQIVNDFQKGDIAEGYSVSREKKESFPLTVTSAQKNPTAFYLCASSIDSYGYTFGSGTRLTVV.

The chain employs TRBV9 and TRBJ1-2; no clear D. Germline values: CDR1 SGDLS, CDR2 YYNGEE. The CDR3 is made up of 12 amino acids. V lost 0 bases and J lost 7, with 7 bases in between. The CDR3 sequence is CASSVDGFGYTF. Here the CDR3 DNA reads TGTGCCAGCAGCGTAGACGGGTTTGGCTACACCTTC.

Concerning this clone: This same CDR3 is encoded by further DNA sequences in the sample. The rearrangement joins TRBV7-9 to TRBJ2-7; D may be TRBD2 (7 bases). The V end was cut by 5 bases, the J end by 5 bases, with 19 bases between. CDR1 and CDR2 from the germline V gene are SEHNR and FQNEAQ (reference sequence). This CDR3 has 15 amino acids. The CDR3 sequence is CASSRTGTGGHEQYF. The CDR3, as DNA: TGTGCCAGCAGCCGGACCGGGACGGGGGGCCACGAGCAGTACTTC.

The chain employs TRBV9 and TRBJ2-1; 7 nucleotides align to TRBD2. V lost 4 bases, J lost 5 bases, and 3 bases stayed unmatched. Germline V gives CDR1 SGDLS, CDR2 YYNGEE. The CDR3 runs to 13 residues. CDR3 in amino acids: CASSPTSDNEQFF. The CDR3 DNA is TGTGCCAGCAGCCCCACTAGCGACAATGAGCAGTTCTTC.

DNA for the CDR3: TGTGCCAGCTCAAGGGACAGAACTGAAGCTTTCTTT. Translated: CASSRDRTEAFF. This chain joins TRBV18 and TRBJ1-1; 7 positions match TRBD1. Looked up from germline, CDR1 is KGHSH and CDR2 is LQKENI. This CDR3 has 12 residues. V was clipped by 5 bases and J by 5 bases; unmatched bases: 2.

V is TRBV7-9 and J is TRBJ2-2, with D possibly TRBD1 on 6 matching bases. The V end was cut by 1 base, the J end by 4 bases, with 10 bases between. CDR3 size: 15 residues. CDR1 SEHNR and CDR2 FQNEAQ come from the germline V gene (reference sequence). The CDR3 here is CASSLGGQSTGELFF. The CDR3 DNA sequence: TGTGCCAGCAGCTTAGGGGGGCAGAGCACCGGGGAGCTGTTTTTT.